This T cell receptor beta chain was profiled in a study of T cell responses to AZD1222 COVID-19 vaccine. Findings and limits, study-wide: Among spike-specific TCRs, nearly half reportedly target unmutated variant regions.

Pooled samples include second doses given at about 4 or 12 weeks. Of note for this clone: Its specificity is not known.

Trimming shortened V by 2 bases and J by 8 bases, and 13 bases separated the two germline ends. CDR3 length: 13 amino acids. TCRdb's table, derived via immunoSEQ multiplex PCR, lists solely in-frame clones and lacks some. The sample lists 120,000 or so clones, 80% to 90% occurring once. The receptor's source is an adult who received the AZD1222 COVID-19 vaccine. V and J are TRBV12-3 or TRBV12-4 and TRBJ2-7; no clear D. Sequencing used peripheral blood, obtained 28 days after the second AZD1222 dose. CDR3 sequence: CASSLLPSSQQYF. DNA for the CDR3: TGTGCCAGCAGTTTATTGCCCTCATCCCAGCAGTACTTC.